This TCR beta chain was sequenced for a study of T cell responses to AZD1222 COVID-19 vaccine. Whole-study findings and limits: There were mostly white British donors and more females than males, and clonal diversity was possibly underestimated. Spike-specific TCR breadth and depth grew following two AZD1222 doses.

TCRdb's table, derived via immunoSEQ multiplex PCR, lists solely in-frame clones and lacks some. Among 150,000 to 200,000 clones listed, more than 75% were seen once. Doses given second, at about 4 or about 12 weeks, were pooled. Germline CDR1 reads MNHEY; CDR2 reads SMNVEV (reference sequence). The CDR3 runs to 12 residues. Trimming cost V 6 bases and J 3 bases, with 9 bases left between them. As to this clone: The antigen is not known.

This TCR came from an adult who received the AZD1222 COVID-19 vaccine. This chain joins TRBV27 and TRBJ2-7, with D possibly being TRBD1 (6 bases). This specimen was peripheral blood, taken 28 days after the second AZD1222 dose. This CDR3 reads CASSTGNYEQYF. DNA of the CDR3: TGTGCCAGCAGCACAGGGAACTACGAGCAGTACTTC.